This TCR beta chain came from a study of T cells expressing NK-cell markers. Each CDR3 protein gets one entry in TCRdb, which reprocessed the 5' RACE reads and gives no DNA. The sample data list some 410,000 distinct CDR3 sequences. Study-wide findings and caveats: Dominant NKG2C+ clonotypes made up roughly 1.0-7.0% of CD8+ T cells in roughly six donors.

About this clonotype itself: No antigen is known for it.

Germline lookup yields CDR1 SGHRS and CDR2 YFSETQ. The CDR3 is made up of 14 amino acids. The chain links TRBV5-1 to TRBJ1-4. Material: blood T cells: a sorted CD56 or NKG2C T cell subset, CD4+ or CD8+ T cells, or bulk PBMC T cells (not recorded which). The sequence derives from a woman aged 18-70 years in good health. This CDR3 is CASSLASSGEKLFF.